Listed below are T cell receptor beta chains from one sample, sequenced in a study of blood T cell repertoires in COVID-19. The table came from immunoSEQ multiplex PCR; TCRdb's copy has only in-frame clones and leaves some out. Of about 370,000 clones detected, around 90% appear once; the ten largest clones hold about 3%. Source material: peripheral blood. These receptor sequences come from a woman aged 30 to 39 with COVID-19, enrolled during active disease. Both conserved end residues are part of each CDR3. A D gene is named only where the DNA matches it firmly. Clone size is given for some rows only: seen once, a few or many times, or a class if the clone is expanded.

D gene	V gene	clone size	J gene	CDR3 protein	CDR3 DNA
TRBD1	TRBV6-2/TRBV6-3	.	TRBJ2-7	CASSPIHSDRDKSYEQYF	TGTGCCAGCAGTCCAATACATAGCGACAGGGACAAGTCCTACGAGCAGTACTTC
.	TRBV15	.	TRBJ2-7	CATSRVEGHRYEQYF	TGTGCCACCAGCAGAGTTGAGGGACACCGATACGAGCAGTACTTC
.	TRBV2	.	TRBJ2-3	CASHLVTGTDTQYF	TGTGCCAGCCATTTGGTGACAGGCACAGATACGCAGTATTTT
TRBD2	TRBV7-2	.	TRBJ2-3	CASSPSHGGSTDTQYF	TGTGCCAGCAGCCCCTCTCACGGGGGGAGCACAGATACGCAGTATTTT
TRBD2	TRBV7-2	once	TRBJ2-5	CASTQGLAGVETQYF	TGTGCCAGCACCCAGGGGCTAGCGGGAGTAGAGACCCAGTACTTC
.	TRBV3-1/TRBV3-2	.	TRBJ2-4	CASSQGLTVKNIQYF	TGTGCCAGCAGCCAAGGGTTAACGGTCAAAAACATTCAGTACTTC
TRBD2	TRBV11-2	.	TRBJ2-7	CASSAPPLLAGGTYEQYF	TGTGCCAGCAGCGCTCCACCCTTACTAGCGGGGGGGACCTACGAGCAGTACTTC
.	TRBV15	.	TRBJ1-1	CATSRDRLEAFF	TGTGCCACCAGCAGAGATAGACTGGAAGCTTTCTTT
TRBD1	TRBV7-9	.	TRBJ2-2	CASSFGDRATGELFF	TGTGCCAGCAGCTTCGGGGACAGGGCCACCGGGGAGCTGTTTTTT
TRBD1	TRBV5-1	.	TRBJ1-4	CASSDWDRGPNNEKLFF	TGCGCCAGCAGCGATTGGGACAGGGGGCCGAATAATGAAAAACTGTTTTTT
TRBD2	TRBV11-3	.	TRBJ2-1	CASSLVGYGAGANNEQFF	TGTGCCAGCAGCTTAGTAGGGTATGGCGCGGGAGCAAACAATGAGCAGTTCTTC
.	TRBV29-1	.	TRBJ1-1	CSVERRASRMAFF	TGCAGCGTTGAACGCAGGGCTTCCAGGATGGCTTTCTTT
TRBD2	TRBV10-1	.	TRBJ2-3	CASSEFTSGRRDTQYF	TGCGCCAGCAGTGAGTTTACTAGCGGGAGGAGGGATACGCAGTATTTT
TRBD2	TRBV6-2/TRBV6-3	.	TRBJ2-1	CASSRDYMRSGKQFF	TGTGCCAGCAGCCGGGACTATATGCGATCCGGGAAGCAGTTCTTC
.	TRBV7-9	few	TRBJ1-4	CASSLVRSNEKLFF	TGTGCCAGCAGCTTAGTACGGTCAAATGAAAAACTGTTTTTT
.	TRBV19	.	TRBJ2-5	CASSIGWRQTETQYF	TGTGCCAGTAGTATAGGATGGAGGCAGACGGAGACCCAGTACTTC
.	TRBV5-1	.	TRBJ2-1	CASSSLTNNEQFF	TGCGCCAGCAGCTCCTTGACTAACAATGAGCAGTTCTTC
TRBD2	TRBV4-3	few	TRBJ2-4	CASSPRTSGLDIQYF	TGCGCCAGCAGCCCCCGGACTAGCGGGCTCGACATTCAGTACTTC
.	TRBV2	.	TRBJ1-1	CASKTGLNTEAFF	TGTGCCAGTAAGACAGGACTGAACACTGAAGCTTTCTTT
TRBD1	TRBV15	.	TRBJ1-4	CATSSPGTGVEKLFF	TGTGCCACCAGCAGCCCCGGGACAGGGGTGGAAAAACTGTTTTTT
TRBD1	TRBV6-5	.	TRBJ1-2	CASSRGTGLNYGYTF	TGTGCCAGCAGCCGCGGGACAGGCCTAAACTATGGCTACACCTTC
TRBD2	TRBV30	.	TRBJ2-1	CAWIGGGTFEQFF	TGTGCCTGGATTGGGGGGGGGACTTTCGAGCAGTTCTTC
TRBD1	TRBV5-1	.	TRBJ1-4	CASSVGHPGTGEKLFF	TGCGCCAGCAGCGTTGGACACCCAGGGACAGGTGAAAAACTGTTTTTT
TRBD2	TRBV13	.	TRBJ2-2	CASSPGTSGTGELFF	TGTGCCAGCAGCCCAGGGACTAGCGGGACCGGGGAGCTGTTTTTT
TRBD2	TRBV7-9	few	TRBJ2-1	CASSLPIAGGSRNEQFF	TGTGCCAGCAGCTTACCCATAGCGGGAGGGTCTCGAAATGAGCAGTTCTTC
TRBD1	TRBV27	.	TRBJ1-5	CASSLGQGSNQPQHF	TGTGCCAGCAGTTTGGGACAGGGAAGCAATCAGCCCCAGCATTTT
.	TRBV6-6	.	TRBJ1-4	CASSYGRTNEKLFF	TGTGCCAGCAGTTACGGTAGAACTAATGAAAAACTGTTTTTT
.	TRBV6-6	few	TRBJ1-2	CASSYGAGQGREGYTF	TGTGCCAGCAGTTACGGGGCGGGGCAGGGAAGAGAGGGCTACACCTTC
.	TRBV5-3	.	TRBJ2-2	CARSLAPPTGTTNTGELFF	TGTGCCAGAAGCTTGGCTCCCCCTACAGGGACCACGAACACCGGGGAGCTGTTTTTT
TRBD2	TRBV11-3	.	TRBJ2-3	CASSSGPGTSGGTSTDTQYF	TGTGCCAGCAGCTCCGGGCCCGGGACTAGCGGGGGGACTAGCACAGATACGCAGTATTTT
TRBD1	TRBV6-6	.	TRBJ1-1	CASSYDGAGGTTEAFF	TGTGCCAGCAGTTACGACGGGGCAGGGGGAACCACTGAAGCTTTCTTT
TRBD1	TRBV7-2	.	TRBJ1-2	CASSLAVTGEGYTF	TGTGCCAGCAGCTTAGCGGTAACAGGGGAAGGCTACACCTTC
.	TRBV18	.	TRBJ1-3	CASSQSRNTIYF	TGTGCCAGCTCACAGTCCCGGAACACCATATATTTT
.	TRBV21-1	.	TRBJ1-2	CASSKQGYTF	TGTGCCAGCAGCAAACAGGGCTACACCTTC
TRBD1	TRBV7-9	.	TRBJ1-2	CASSLGSGTGSFYGYTF	TGTGCCAGCAGCTTAGGGAGCGGGACAGGGTCCTTCTATGGCTACACCTTC
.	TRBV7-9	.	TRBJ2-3	CASSLEPGMSDTQYF	TGTGCCAGCAGCTTAGAACCAGGGATGTCAGATACGCAGTATTTT
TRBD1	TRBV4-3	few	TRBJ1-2	CASSQSDRGRLSYGYTF	TGCGCCAGCAGCCAATCAGACAGGGGGCGCTTAAGCTATGGCTACACCTTC
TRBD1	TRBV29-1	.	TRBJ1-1	CSVRTGGNTEAFF	TGCAGCGTTCGGACAGGAGGGAACACTGAAGCTTTCTTT
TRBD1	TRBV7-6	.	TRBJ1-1	CASSLLPSDRGQVNTEAFF	TGTGCCAGCAGTTTACTTCCGTCGGACAGGGGACAGGTGAACACTGAAGCTTTCTTT
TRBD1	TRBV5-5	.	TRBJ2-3	CASSLETGGPDTQYF	TGTGCCAGCAGCTTGGAGACAGGGGGCCCAGATACGCAGTATTTT
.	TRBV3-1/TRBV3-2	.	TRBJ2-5	CASSRSAGLQETQYF	TGTGCCAGCAGCCGGTCCGCAGGTCTGCAAGAGACCCAGTACTTC
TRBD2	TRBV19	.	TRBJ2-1	CASSTDYSGGPSYNEQFF	TGTGCCAGTAGTACAGATTATAGCGGGGGGCCGTCCTACAATGAGCAGTTCTTC
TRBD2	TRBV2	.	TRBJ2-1	CASTGLTGGGNYNEQFF	TGTGCCAGCACGGGTCTTACCGGCGGGGGGAACTACAATGAGCAGTTCTTC
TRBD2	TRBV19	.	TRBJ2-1	CASSSGLAEKGNEQFF	TGTGCCAGTAGTAGCGGACTAGCGGAAAAGGGTAATGAGCAGTTCTTC
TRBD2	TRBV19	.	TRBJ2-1	CASSNLGLAKFF	TGTGCCAGTAGTAACCTCGGACTAGCGAAGTTCTTC
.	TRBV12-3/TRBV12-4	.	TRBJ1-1	CASSLAANTEAFF	TGTGCCAGCAGTTTAGCAGCGAACACTGAAGCTTTCTTT
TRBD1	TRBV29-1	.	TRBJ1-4	CSVAEEGASEKLFF	TGCAGCGTTGCCGAGGAGGGGGCAAGTGAAAAACTGTTTTTT
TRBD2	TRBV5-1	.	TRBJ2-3	CASSLGSGGADTQYF	TGCGCCAGCAGCTTGGGTAGCGGGGGTGCAGATACGCAGTATTTT
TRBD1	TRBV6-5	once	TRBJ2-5	CASSFVDRVSETQYF	TGTGCCAGCAGTTTCGTCGACAGGGTCTCAGAGACCCAGTACTTC
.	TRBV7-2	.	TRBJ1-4	CASSSGVNEKLFF	TGTGCCAGCAGCTCAGGGGTTAATGAAAAACTGTTTTTT
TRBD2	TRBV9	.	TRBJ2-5	CASSVATSGIEYF	TGTGCCAGCAGCGTAGCTACTAGCGGGATTGAGTACTTC
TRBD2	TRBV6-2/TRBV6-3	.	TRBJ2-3	CASSRLAGGTDTQYF	TGTGCCAGCAGTCGACTAGCGGGGGGCACAGATACGCAGTATTTT
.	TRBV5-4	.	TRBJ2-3	CASSPDSRTDTQYF	TGTGCCAGCAGCCCCGACAGTCGCACAGATACGCAGTATTTT
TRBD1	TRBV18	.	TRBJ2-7	CASSPPGQGAHEQYF	TGTGCCAGCTCGCCTCCGGGACAGGGGGCTCACGAGCAGTACTTC
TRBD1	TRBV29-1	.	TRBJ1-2	CSVDLTGQGGYGYTF	TGCAGCGTTGATTTGACAGGGCAAGGGGGATATGGCTACACCTTC
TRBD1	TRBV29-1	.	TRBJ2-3	CSVDWGQGPDTQYF	TGCAGCGTTGATTGGGGACAGGGCCCAGATACGCAGTATTTT
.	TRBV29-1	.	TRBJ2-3	CSVDFGLANTDTQYF	TGCAGCGTTGATTTCGGGCTAGCGAACACAGATACGCAGTATTTT
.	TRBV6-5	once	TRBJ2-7	CASSPAYEQYF	TGTGCCAGCAGCCCAGCCTACGAGCAGTACTTC
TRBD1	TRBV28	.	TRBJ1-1	CASSFLVGTGNTEAFF	TGTGCCAGCAGTTTCCTAGTCGGGACAGGGAACACTGAAGCTTTCTTT
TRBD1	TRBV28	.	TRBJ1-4	CASSTPGLGQDNEKLFF	TGTGCCAGCAGTACTCCCGGATTGGGACAGGATAATGAAAAACTGTTTTTT